This paragraph reports one T cell receptor (beta chain). The record originates from a study of shared clonotypes between healthy human individuals. The repertoire was sequenced with immunoSEQ multiplex PCR; TCRdb's copy has only in-frame clones and lacks some. The sample lists some 580,000 clones; 97% were seen once. CDR1 is ENHRY and CDR2 is SYGVKD in the germline V gene. The CDR3 covers 16 residues. Trimming cost V 0 bases and J 5 bases, with 16 bases left between them. This receptor was obtained from a woman in her 30s in good health. The chain is built from TRBV10-3 and TRBJ2-5, with D possibly TRBD1 on 6 matching bases. Sequenced material: naive CD4+ T cells sorted from blood. Subset of the sample: CD45RA+ positively selected. The CDR3: CAISESGQGSRETQYF. As DNA, the CDR3 is TGTGCCATCAGTGAGTCGGGCCAGGGGTCCCGGGAGACCCAGTACTTC.